The 8 T cell receptor beta chains reported below all come from one sample, sequenced in a study of OX40 agonist ivuxolimab in advanced cancers. Sequencing was performed with immunoSEQ multiplex PCR; in TCRdb, only in-frame clones are kept and a portion is missing. The table has some 100,000 clones, 65% to 90% seen once. Sequenced material: CD4+ or CD8+ T cells sorted from blood, taken in a trial of the OX40 agonist ivuxolimab. These receptors came from an adult with an advanced solid tumor such as melanoma, head and neck, liver or kidney cancer.

This chain uses TRBV7-2 with TRBJ1-2; no firm D call. The CDR3 has 13 residues. Germline V gives CDR1 SGHTA, CDR2 FQGNSA. Between the trimmed V and J ends, which lost 4 bases and 4 bases, there was a span of 10 bases. CDR3 DNA sequence: TGTGCCAGCAGCTCCCGGGAGGGCTATGGCTACACCTTC. This gives the protein CASSSREGYGYTF.

This clone has a single count. The J gene is TRBJ1-4, the V gene TRBV14; TRBD1 might be the D (5 bases). The CDR3 has 14 residues. Germline V gives CDR1 SGHDN, CDR2 FVKESK. V lost 0 bases and J lost 5, with 7 bases in between. As DNA, the CDR3 is TGTGCCAGCAGCCAAGACAGGGTAAATGAAAAACTGTTTTTT. Translated, it gives CASSQDRVNEKLFF.

The chain employs TRBV18 and TRBJ2-1, with TRBD2 identical over 7 bases. Germline lookup yields CDR1 KGHSH and CDR2 LQKENI. The CDR3 is made up of 14 amino acids. The ends lost 3 bases at V and 6 bases at J; junction bases unmatched: 5. The CDR3 sequence: CASSPLTSINEQFF. In DNA form, the CDR3 reads TGTGCCAGCTCACCTCTGACTAGCATCAATGAGCAGTTCTTC.

The sample holds one count of this clone. This chain uses TRBV27 with TRBJ2-5; 7 bases are shared with TRBD1. Germline values: CDR1 MNHEY, CDR2 SMNVEV (reference sequence). The CDR3 extends over 13 amino acids. Trimming at V came to 6 bases and at J to 2 bases, leaving 3 bases not matched to a gene. CDR3 protein: CASRIQGQETQYF. Written as DNA, the CDR3 is TGTGCCAGCAGGATACAGGGGCAAGAGACCCAGTACTTC.

The chain recombines TRBV4-1 with TRBJ2-1; the D gene is possibly TRBD2 (6 bases). CDR1 is MGHRA, CDR2 YSYEKL, per germline. Trimming stripped 6 bases from V and 12 bases from J, with 24 bases between. This CDR3 is 15 amino acids long. This CDR3 is CASSKSRVGGSLQFF. The CDR3 DNA reads TGCGCCAGCAGTAAAAGCAGGGTGGGAGGTTCGTTGCAGTTCTTC.

This clone was found once. Other DNA sequences in the sample encode the same CDR3. J is TRBJ2-1 and V is TRBV18, with 12 bases that match TRBD2. With 3 bases clipped from V and 3 bases from J, the junction kept 0 bases outside the gene matches. The CDR3 spans 15 residues. Germline lookup yields CDR1 KGHSH and CDR2 LQKENI. The DNA of the CDR3 is TGTGCCAGCTCACCGACTAGCGGGAGCTACAATGAGCAGTTCTTC. Protein product: CASSPTSGSYNEQFF.

This chain links TRBV19 with TRBJ2-3, with 7 bases fitting TRBD1. CDR1 and CDR2 (germline): LNHDA, SQIVND (reference sequence). The length of the CDR3 is 15 residues. V lost 7 bases and J lost 1; bases outside the gene matches: 8. CDR3 region: CASTNRGLGTDTQYF. The CDR3 nucleotides read TGTGCCAGTACCAACAGGGGTTTGGGCACAGATACGCAGTATTTT. The variable domain in full, with the rest retrieved from reference TRBV19 and TRBJ2-3, is DGGITQSPKYLFRKEGQNVTLSCEQNLNHDAMYWYRQDPGQGLRLIYYSQIVNDFQKGDIAEGYSVSREKKESFPLTVTSAQKNPTAFYLCASTNRGLGTDTQYFGPGTRLTVL.

The V and J genes are TRBV19 and TRBJ1-2; 11 bases line up with TRBD1. CDR3 size: 16 residues. J lost 2 bases, V lost 6 bases, and 8 bases had no gene match. Germline V gene data show CDR1 as LNHDA and CDR2 as SQIVND (reference sequence). The CDR3: CASRNPGQGGNYGYTF. For the CDR3, the DNA is TGTGCCAGTAGAAATCCGGGACAGGGGGGAAACTATGGCTACACCTTC.